The next 5 T cell receptor beta chains were all read from a single sample in a study of tumor-infiltrating lymphocytes in primary liver carcinoma. Total RNA amounting to approximately 460 ng was the source from which TCR beta cDNA was made with a constant-region primer. Three nested multiplex PCR rounds, a slightly modified ARM-PCR method, built the TCR beta libraries. The first two PCR rounds used TRBV1-TRBV30 primers with a Cbeta primer, approximately 10 cycles each. TCRdb reanalysed the multiplex PCR reads using MiXCR and keeps one entry per CDR3 protein. The data show around 330,000 distinct CDR3 sequences, about three fifths seen once. RNA isolated from unsorted whole blood supplied the blood RNA, with germline DNA also extracted. The material sequenced was peripheral blood. The receptors derive from a woman aged 25 to 39 with primary liver carcinoma and hepatitis B virus infection.

Note on this clonotype: This sequence may be a read error, since a much larger clone differs from it by one base. The gene calls are TRBV12-3 or TRBV12-4 and TRBJ2-5, with D tentatively TRBD2 (5 bases). V was pared by 6 bases and J by 7 bases, with 15 bases between. This CDR3 has 13 amino acids. CDR3 DNA sequence: TGTGCCAGCAGCTTGAGGGTTGGAGGGACCCAGTACTTC. Translation: CASSLRVGGTQYF.

In this sample, this clonotype turned up once. Sequence at one end of the junction differs from germline and may be a read error. The chain employs TRBV11-2 and TRBJ2-1; 8 nucleotides line up with TRBD2. Germline V gene data show CDR1 as SGHAT and CDR2 as FQNNGV. CDR3 length equals 17 residues. The CDR3 region has the DNA TGCGCCCGCAGCTTCCACGGACTAGCCCCCTTACTGGGTGAGCAGTTCTTC. Residues: CARSFHGLAPLLGEQFF.

This CDR3 is CASSSGGPKQGNYGYTF. The CDR3 DNA reads TGTGCCAGCAGCTCAGGGGGACCCAAGCAGGGGAACTATGGCTACACCTTC. This chain connects TRBV7-9 to TRBJ1-2; 7 bases line up with TRBD1. Trimming took 4 bases from V and 2 from J; bases not matched to a gene: 13. The CDR3 length is 17 residues. Germline V gene sequence: CDR1 SEHNR, CDR2 FQNEAQ (reference sequence).

A word on this clonotype: This may be a read error, as it is one base from a much larger clone. This chain joins TRBV6-5 and TRBJ2-1, with D possibly TRBD1 on 5 matching bases. Trimming took 6 bases from V and 8 from J, leaving 8 bases between them. CDR1 is MNHEY and CDR2 is SVGAGI in the germline V gene. This CDR3 has 11 residues. Here the CDR3 reads CASREGDEQFF. CDR3 DNA: TGTGCCAGCAGGGAAGGGGATGAGCAGTTCTTC.

This clonotype came up once. A read error may be the cause here, since a much bigger clone is one base away. This chain connects TRBV6-1 to TRBJ2-1; no clear D gene. The CDR3 spans 14 residues. V was clipped by 7 bases and J by 7 bases, with 17 bases between them. Germline CDR1 and CDR2: MNHNS and SASEGT. The CDR3, as DNA: TGTGCCAGCAATTCGTATAGGATTGGGAATGAGCAGTTCTTC. Its protein product is CASNSYRIGNEQFF.